A single sample gave rise to the 4 T cell receptor beta chains below, sequenced in a study of blood T cell repertoires in COVID-19. The protocol was immunoSEQ multiplex PCR, while the TCRdb copy is restricted to in-frame clones and leaves out a portion. The sample has about 150,000 clones; around 90% are singletons. Sequences were obtained from peripheral blood. The receptor source for this set is a man aged 60 to 69 with active or convalescent COVID-19.

The V gene is TRBV12-5, the J gene TRBJ2-2; 8 nucleotides line up with TRBD2. From germline, CDR1 is LGHNT and CDR2 FRNRAP. V lost 0 bases and J lost 2; bases outside the gene matches: 5. This CDR3 region has 17 residues. The CDR3 protein is CASGLVRGAPNTGELFF. CDR3 coding DNA: TGTGCTAGTGGTTTGGTGCGGGGGGCCCCTAACACCGGGGAGCTGTTTTTT.

The chain carries TRBV28 and TRBJ2-7; maybe TRBD2 (5 bases). This CDR3 is 14 amino acids long. Trimming pared 3 bases from V and 2 bases from J, leaving 11 bases between. Per the germline V gene, CDR1 is MDHEN and CDR2 is SYDVKM. This chain's CDR3 is CASSFLAGPYEQYF. The CDR3 DNA sequence: TGTGCCAGCAGTTTCCTGGCGGGCCCCTACGAGCAGTACTTC. Full variable domain (rest looked up from reference TRBV28 and TRBJ2-7): DVKVTQSSRYLVKRTGEKVFLECVQDMDHENMFWYRQDPGLGLRLIYFSYDVKMKEKGDIPEGYSVSREKKERFSLILESASTNQTSMYLCASSFLAGPYEQYFGPGTRLTVT.

The chain uses TRBV5-1 and TRBJ2-2; possibly TRBD1 for D (5 bases). Germline V gene lookup returns CDR1 SGHRS and CDR2 YFSETQ. The ends were cut back, 0 bases at V and 1 base at J, with 7 bases in the middle. This CDR3 has 15 residues. The CDR3 is CASSLGRVNTGELFF. DNA for the CDR3: TGCGCCAGCAGCTTGGGCAGGGTGAACACCGGGGAGCTGTTTTTT.

This clone was picked up one time. CDR3 coding DNA: TGTGCCAGCAGCCTTGGACAGGGGAGCTACAATGAGCAGTTCTTC. As protein: CASSLGQGSYNEQFF. V gene TRBV7-3 combines with J gene TRBJ2-1; 9 nucleotides align to TRBD1. CDR3 length equals 15 residues. With V trimmed by 5 bases and J by 3 bases, 5 bases remained unmatched. Germline CDR1 reads SGHTA; CDR2 reads FQGTGA.